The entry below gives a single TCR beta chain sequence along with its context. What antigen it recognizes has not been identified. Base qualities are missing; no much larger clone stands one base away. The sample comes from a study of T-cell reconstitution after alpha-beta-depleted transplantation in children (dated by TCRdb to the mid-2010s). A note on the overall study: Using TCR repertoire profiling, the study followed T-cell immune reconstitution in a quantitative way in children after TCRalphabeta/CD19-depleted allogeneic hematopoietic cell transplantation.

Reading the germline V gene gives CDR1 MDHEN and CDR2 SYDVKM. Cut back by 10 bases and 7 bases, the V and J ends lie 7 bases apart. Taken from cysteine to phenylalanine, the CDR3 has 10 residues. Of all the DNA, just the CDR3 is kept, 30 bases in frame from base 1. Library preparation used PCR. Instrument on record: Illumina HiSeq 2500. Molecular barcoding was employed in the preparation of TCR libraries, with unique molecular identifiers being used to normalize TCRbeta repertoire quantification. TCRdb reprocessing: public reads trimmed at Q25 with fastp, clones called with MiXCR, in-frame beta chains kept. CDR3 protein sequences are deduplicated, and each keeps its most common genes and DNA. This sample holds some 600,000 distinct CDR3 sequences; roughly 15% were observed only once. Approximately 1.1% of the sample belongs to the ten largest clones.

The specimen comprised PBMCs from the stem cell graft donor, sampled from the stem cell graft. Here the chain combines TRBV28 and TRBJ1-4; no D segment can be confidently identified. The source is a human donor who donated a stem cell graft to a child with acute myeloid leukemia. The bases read TGTGCCACCCGAGGTGAAAAACTGTTTTTT. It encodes CATRGEKLFF.